This T cell receptor (beta chain) stems from a study of T cells in Graves' hyperthyroidism and ophthalmopathy. Many counts were recorded for this clonotype. The CDR3 contains 12 residues. From germline, CDR1 is SGHAT and CDR2 FQNNGV. The V end was cut by 2 bases, the J end by 7 bases, with 5 bases between. Amplified TCR beta CDR3 regions came from RNA transcripts. During a first-round RT-PCR of the TCR CDR3, the HTBI primer set was used. TCRdb ran MiXCR on the multiplex PCR reads and lists one entry per CDR3 protein. The profile shows more than 600,000 distinct CDR3 sequences, roughly 15% of them singletons. Patients aged 18 to 65 had newly diagnosed hyperthyroidism lasting under 2 months. Out of over 9 ml of fresh peripheral blood came the PBMCs.

The source of this sequence is a man between 18 and 29 years old with Graves' hyperthyroidism. The sequencing input was blood. The J gene is TRBJ1-4, the V gene TRBV11-2; a weak D match, TRBD1 (5 bases). CDR3 DNA: TGTGCCAGCAGCTTAAGGGGTGAAAAACTGTTTTTT. It is translated as CASSLRGEKLFF.